The rows below give T cell receptor beta chains drawn from one sample of a study of PD-L1 blockade in urothelial cancer. The table came from immunoSEQ multiplex PCR; TCRdb's copy has only in-frame clones and leaves some out. The table lists about 45,000 clones, 82% of them singletons, with less than 15% in the top ten. The sample in question was PBMCs, obtained around atezolizumab (anti-PD-L1) treatment. These receptors were collected from a man in his 60s with urothelial cancer. Each CDR3 is given with its conserved first and last residue. The order of the fields is J gene, V gene, D gene, CDR3 protein. D genes are given only for firm matches.

j_gene: TRBJ1-2; v_gene: TRBV5-1; d_gene: TRBD1; CDR3aa: CASSLERTGYGYTF
j_gene: TRBJ1-5; v_gene: TRBV10-3; d_gene: TRBD1; CDR3aa: CAISERQGDSNQPQHF
j_gene: TRBJ2-7; v_gene: TRBV18; d_gene: TRBD1; CDR3aa: CASSGTDRTYEQYF
j_gene: TRBJ1-2; v_gene: TRBV14; d_gene: TRBD1; CDR3aa: CASSRQGDNYGYTF
j_gene: TRBJ1-5; v_gene: TRBV28; d_gene: TRBD1; CDR3aa: CASSLDRANQPQHF
j_gene: TRBJ2-5; v_gene: TRBV7-2; d_gene: TRBD2; CDR3aa: CASSSNSGVGRAQYF
j_gene: TRBJ2-3; v_gene: TRBV9; d_gene: TRBD1; CDR3aa: CASSDGTGKDPQYF
j_gene: TRBJ2-1; v_gene: TRBV5-1; d_gene: TRBD2; CDR3aa: CASSLEVGGRDEQFF
j_gene: TRBJ1-2; v_gene: TRBV5-4; d_gene: TRBD1; CDR3aa: CASSIDRGLGYTF
j_gene: TRBJ2-7; v_gene: TRBV6-1; d_gene: TRBD2; CDR3aa: CASRGLAGGQQYF
j_gene: TRBJ2-7; v_gene: TRBV20-1; d_gene: NA; CDR3aa: CSAENHGEQYF
j_gene: TRBJ2-5; v_gene: TRBV6-5; d_gene: TRBD2; CDR3aa: CASRPSGGMMTQYF
j_gene: TRBJ2-3; v_gene: TRBV2; d_gene: NA; CDR3aa: CASSEPGTDTQYF
j_gene: TRBJ2-1; v_gene: TRBV28; d_gene: NA; CDR3aa: CASSFLSSYNEQFF
j_gene: TRBJ2-7; v_gene: TRBV5-6; d_gene: TRBD2; CDR3aa: CASSRSSGSGYEQYF
j_gene: TRBJ2-5; v_gene: TRBV28; d_gene: TRBD2; CDR3aa: CASSFRGGQETQYF
j_gene: TRBJ2-1; v_gene: TRBV5-1; d_gene: TRBD2; CDR3aa: CASSLMSSGNEQFF
j_gene: TRBJ2-7; v_gene: TRBV7-7; d_gene: NA; CDR3aa: CASSFTRSSEQYF
j_gene: TRBJ1-5; v_gene: TRBV7-2; d_gene: TRBD1; CDR3aa: CASSRQGRAFGNQPQHF
j_gene: TRBJ2-3; v_gene: TRBV6-6; d_gene: NA; CDR3aa: CASSYGSEQRTDTQYF
j_gene: TRBJ2-3; v_gene: TRBV29-1; d_gene: TRBD2; CDR3aa: CSVVGAGGSTDTQYF
j_gene: TRBJ2-5; v_gene: TRBV7-7; d_gene: NA; CDR3aa: CASSLPGEETQYF
j_gene: TRBJ2-3; v_gene: TRBV5-5; d_gene: NA; CDR3aa: CASSFETGVIQDTQYF
j_gene: TRBJ1-5; v_gene: TRBV30; d_gene: TRBD1; CDR3aa: CAWSLGTAYSNQPQHF
j_gene: TRBJ2-5; v_gene: TRBV6-1; d_gene: TRBD1; CDR3aa: CASSDPGQGGETQYF
j_gene: TRBJ2-1; v_gene: TRBV7-9; d_gene: NA; CDR3aa: CASSPRPLGAHSDEQFF
j_gene: TRBJ2-3; v_gene: TRBV7-6; d_gene: TRBD2; CDR3aa: CASSLGPASGGFRADTQYF
j_gene: TRBJ2-2; v_gene: TRBV7-7; d_gene: TRBD1; CDR3aa: CASSYGTDTGELFF
j_gene: TRBJ1-5; v_gene: TRBV6-5; d_gene: TRBD1; CDR3aa: CASSQGASNQPQHF
j_gene: TRBJ2-5; v_gene: TRBV7-6; d_gene: NA; CDR3aa: CASSLEGARETQYF
j_gene: TRBJ1-1; v_gene: TRBV5-5; d_gene: NA; CDR3aa: CASSLAETGGNTEAFF
j_gene: TRBJ2-1; v_gene: TRBV7-6; d_gene: TRBD1; CDR3aa: CASSSPGQGPEQFF
j_gene: TRBJ2-7; v_gene: TRBV6-1; d_gene: NA; CDR3aa: CASRAGGEQYF
j_gene: TRBJ2-5; v_gene: TRBV6-1; d_gene: NA; CDR3aa: CASSDGGQETQYF
j_gene: TRBJ1-1; v_gene: TRBV4-2; d_gene: NA; CDR3aa: CASSQGQDQNTEAFF
j_gene: TRBJ1-1; v_gene: TRBV7-9; d_gene: NA; CDR3aa: CASSLTGNTEAFF
j_gene: TRBJ1-2; v_gene: TRBV28; d_gene: NA; CDR3aa: CASSSGGARSHGYTF
j_gene: TRBJ1-1; v_gene: TRBV28; d_gene: NA; CDR3aa: CASSLYSNTEAFF
j_gene: TRBJ2-1; v_gene: TRBV7-2; d_gene: TRBD2; CDR3aa: CASSFSGSKNEQFF
j_gene: TRBJ2-3; v_gene: TRBV27; d_gene: NA; CDR3aa: CASRATDTQYF